Presented here are 20 T cell receptor beta chains from one specimen sequenced in a study of response to subunit inactivated influenza vaccine. From the RT-PCR reads, TCRdb called clonotypes with MiXCR, one entry per CDR3 protein. The data hold a few hundred thousand distinct CDR3 sequences, with about 10% observed a single time. This specimen consisted of PBMCs from blood, obtained around seven weeks after vaccination. The source of these receptors is a man in his fifties or sixties who received an inactivated influenza vaccine.

CDR3 DNA: TGTGCCAGCAGGTCAGCTACCGGGGAAGCTTTCTTT. This translates into CASRSATGEAFF. The genes are TRBV6-2 or TRBV6-3 and TRBJ1-1; no firm D call. The germline gives CDR1 MNHEY, CDR2 SVGEGT. V lost 6 bases to trimming and J lost 8 bases, with 13 bases between them. CDR3 length: 12 residues.

This clonotype appeared a few times. The V gene is TRBV12-3 or TRBV12-4, the J gene TRBJ2-5, with D possibly being TRBD2 (5 bases). Trimming took 2 bases from V and 5 from J, leaving 9 bases between them. This CDR3 contains 13 residues. CDR3: CASSLIARETQYF. The CDR3 bases are TGTGCCAGCAGTTTAATAGCGAGGGAGACCCAGTACTTC.

This clonotype appeared a few times. The chain is built from TRBV9 and TRBJ2-2, with D uncertain. The CDR3 is made up of 16 amino acids. The V end lost 0 bases, the J end lost 2 bases, and 11 bases lay between the germline ends. Germline CDR1 is SGDLS and CDR2 is YYNGEE. The CDR3, as DNA: TGTGCCAGCAGCGTAGCGCCAAGTTTAAACACCGGGGAGCTGTTTTTT. Amino acid sequence: CASSVAPSLNTGELFF.

Many counts were recorded for this clonotype. This chain joins TRBV20-1 and TRBJ2-2, with TRBD1 matching over 7 bases. Looked up from germline, CDR1 is DFQATT and CDR2 is SNEGSKA (reference sequence). V shed 5 bases and J 0 bases; nucleotides not matched to a gene: 3. The CDR3 consists of 14 residues. The CDR3 DNA reads TGCAGTGCTTACGACAGGGCGAACACCGGGGAGCTGTTTTTT. Translation gives CSAYDRANTGELFF.

Ten or more counts support this clonotype. This sequence joins TRBV12-3 or TRBV12-4 and TRBJ1-6, with D unclear. CDR3 length: 13 residues. Trimming pared 1 base from V and 9 bases from J, leaving 7 bases between. CDR3 in amino acids: CASSLDQVSPLHF. CDR3 sequence (DNA): TGTGCCAGCAGTTTAGACCAGGTTTCACCCCTCCACTTT.

In its sample, this clonotype was seen many times. V gene TRBV29-1 combines with J gene TRBJ2-1; the match to TRBD2 covers 13 bases. V shed 3 bases, J shed 3 bases, and the junction held 8 bases outside the gene matches. This CDR3 spans 17 amino acids. In germline, CDR1 is SQVTM, CDR2 ANQGSEA. In DNA form, the CDR3 reads TGCAGCGTTGATGGACTAGCGGGAGAAGTGGGCTACAATGAGCAGTTCTTC. Its translation is CSVDGLAGEVGYNEQFF.

V and J are TRBV20-1 and TRBJ1-1; no definite D call. Trimming cost V 3 bases and J 4 bases, with 15 bases left between them. This CDR3 has 14 amino acids. Germline loops: CDR1 DFQATT, CDR2 SNEGSKA (reference sequence). The CDR3: CSASPTRGFTEAFF. The CDR3 coding sequence is TGCAGTGCTAGTCCGACCAGAGGGTTCACTGAAGCTTTCTTT.

In its sample, this clonotype was seen a few times. V gene TRBV5-5 combines with J gene TRBJ2-3; 7 nucleotides match TRBD2. The CDR3 has 15 amino acids. The V and J ends lost 3 bases and 3 bases, in that order; junction bases with no gene match: 7. CDR1 and CDR2 (germline): SGHKS, YYEKEE (reference sequence). CDR3 residues: CASSSGGWGTDTQYF. Written as DNA, the CDR3 is TGTGCCAGCAGCTCGGGGGGTTGGGGAACAGATACGCAGTATTTT.

This clonotype appeared a few times. J is TRBJ2-1 and V is TRBV11-2; 10 bases fit TRBD2. Unmatched junction bases numbered 8, after V lost 5 bases and J lost 4 bases. Germline CDR1 is SGHAT and CDR2 is FQNNGV. This CDR3 has 16 amino acids. CDR3 residues: CASSPLLLAGYNEQFF. DNA of the CDR3: TGTGCCAGCAGCCCACTCCTACTAGCGGGGTACAATGAGCAGTTCTTC.

This clonotype showed up many times. The chain has TRBV12-3 or TRBV12-4 and TRBJ1-1; D possibly corresponds to TRBD1 (5 bases). This CDR3 region has 11 residues. The V and J ends lost 5 bases and 11 bases respectively, with 12 bases between them. The CDR3 nucleotides read TGTGCCAGCAGTCCGGGGCCAGAGGCTTTCTTT. It yields the protein CASSPGPEAFF.

The chain uses TRBV27 and TRBJ2-7, with D unresolved. From germline, CDR1 is MNHEY and CDR2 SMNVEV (reference sequence). The length of the CDR3 is 15 residues. V was trimmed by 7 bases and J by 2 bases, leaving 18 bases between them. The CDR3 nucleotides are TGTGCCAGCAAACAAACCTCCTCGGCCGCCTACGAGCAGTACTTC. Its translation: CASKQTSSAAYEQYF.

This clonotype has only a few counts. The chain employs TRBV20-1 and TRBJ2-7; possible D gene TRBD2, 6 bases. V shed 3 bases and J shed 3 bases, with 18 bases lying between them. The germline CDR1 and CDR2 sequences are DFQATT and SNEGSKA (reference sequence). The CDR3 consists of 15 residues. The CDR3 sequence: CSARVKGGRLYEQYF. CDR3 bases: TGCAGTGCTAGGGTAAAAGGAGGGCGACTCTACGAGCAGTACTTC.

The V call is TRBV12-3 or TRBV12-4, the J call TRBJ2-4; possibly TRBD1 or TRBD2 for D (5 bases each). Deletions cut 6 bases from V and 0 bases from J, with 12 bases between. The CDR3 runs 15 residues. The CDR3 is CASRRGDLAKNIQYF. Here the CDR3 DNA reads TGTGCCAGCAGGAGGGGAGACCTAGCCAAAAACATTCAGTACTTC.

This clonotype was counted only a few times. This chain connects TRBV6-1 to TRBJ2-7, with D possibly matching TRBD1 (6 bases). Trimming took off 6 bases at V and 4 bases at J, with 19 bases between the two ends. CDR3 length equals 15 residues. Germline V CDR1 and CDR2: MNHNS, SASEGT. In DNA form, the CDR3 reads TGTGCCAGCAGGAGAGAGAAGACAGGTTTTTACGAGCAGTACTTC. Its protein is CASRREKTGFYEQYF.

The chain has TRBV20-1 and TRBJ2-1, with 10 nucleotides matching TRBD2. Trimming cost V 6 bases and J 6 bases; bases outside gene matches: 11. This CDR3 is built from 15 residues. The germline gives CDR1 DFQATT, CDR2 SNEGSKA (reference sequence). The CDR3 sequence: CSAETGTSATNEQFF. Here the CDR3 DNA reads TGCAGTGCCGAAACCGGGACTAGCGCTACCAATGAGCAGTTCTTC.

This clonotype was seen at least ten times. This chain joins TRBV24-1 and TRBJ1-2, with D unresolved. The germline V gene has CDR1 KGHDR and CDR2 SFDVKD. CDR3 size: 14 residues. V lost 4 bases, J lost 4 bases, and 12 bases lay in between. CDR3: CATSEASQSYGYTF. The CDR3 DNA is TGTGCCACCAGTGAGGCTTCCCAGTCCTATGGCTACACCTTC.

Many counts were recorded for this clonotype. The J gene is TRBJ2-1, the V gene TRBV10-3; D gene unclear. This CDR3 spans 16 amino acids. The V end lost 5 bases, the J end lost 4 bases, and 18 bases lay between the germline ends. Germline CDR1 ENHRY, CDR2 SYGVKD. This CDR3 is CAISRSKGSSYNEQFF. CDR3 nucleotide sequence: TGTGCCATCAGTCGGTCCAAAGGGTCGTCATACAATGAGCAGTTCTTC.

The chain combines TRBV24-1 with TRBJ2-1; D gene uncertain. V gave up 9 bases and J gave up 10 bases, with 12 bases separating them. This CDR3 spans 11 amino acids. From germline, CDR1 is KGHDR and CDR2 SFDVKD. The CDR3 loop reads CATGTLGEQFF. DNA for the CDR3: TGTGCCACCGGCACTCTAGGGGAGCAGTTCTTC.

The chain recombines TRBV28 with TRBJ1-2, with D possibly TRBD1 on 5 matching bases. Germline V CDR1 and CDR2: MDHEN, SYDVKM. The CDR3 extends over 16 amino acids. V lost 9 bases, J lost 0 bases, and 20 bases lay in between. CDR3 in amino acids: CASCQGWLGSNYGYTF. The CDR3 DNA reads TGTGCCAGTTGTCAGGGCTGGTTGGGTTCTAACTATGGCTACACCTTC.

This clonotype has only a few counts. The chain uses TRBV20-1 and TRBJ1-2; possibly TRBD1 for D (6 bases). Germline loops: CDR1 DFQATT, CDR2 SNEGSKA (reference sequence). The CDR3 has 12 residues. Trimming removed 6 bases at V and 2 bases at J, with 10 bases between. The DNA of the CDR3 is TGCAGTGCAGGGGGAAGAAACTATGGCTACACCTTC. Translation gives CSAGGRNYGYTF.